One sample yielded the 19 T cell receptor beta chains listed below, sequenced in a study of T-cell memory formation after mild COVID-19. TCRdb reprocessed the 5' RACE reads via MiXCR and lists one record per CDR3 protein. This sample has some 600,000 distinct CDR3 sequences; around a sixth occur once, and the top ten carry roughly 8.2%. Sequenced sample: PBMCs or a T cell subset sorted from them (not recorded which). These TCRs come from an adult woman who had mild COVID-19 (a few samples of this study predate the infection). Cell type and time point are not known.

This clonotype came up a few times. The V call is TRBV9, the J call TRBJ2-6; D may correspond to TRBD1 or TRBD2 (5 bases each). Trimming pared 2 bases from V and 0 bases from J, leaving 12 bases between. CDR1 SGDLS and CDR2 YYNGEE come from the germline V gene. The CDR3 covers 17 residues. CDR3 coding DNA: TGTGCCAGCAGCGTTCCGGGACGACTCTCTGGGGCCAACGTCCTGACTTTC. The encoded protein is CASSVPGRLSGANVLTF.

This clonotype was detected only a few times. V is TRBV14 and J is TRBJ2-7, with D perhaps TRBD1 (6 bases). The V and J ends lost 3 bases and 2 bases respectively, with 17 bases between them. This CDR3 spans 16 amino acids. Germline CDR1 SGHDN, CDR2 FVKESK. CDR3 sequence (DNA): TGTGCCAGCAGCCAGGAATACGGGGACACGGCCTACGAGCAGTACTTC. It translates to CASSQEYGDTAYEQYF.

V usage is TRBV20-1 and J usage is TRBJ2-6; D is possibly TRBD2 (6 bases). CDR1 and CDR2 from the germline V gene are DFQATT and SNEGSKA (reference sequence). The ends were cut back, 5 bases at V and 2 bases at J, with 13 bases in the middle. This CDR3 region has 15 residues. CDR3 DNA sequence: TGCAGTGCTCTAGGCCCGGGGGCTGGGGCCAACGTCCTGACTTTC. Translated: CSALGPGAGANVLTF.

V gene TRBV9 combines with J gene TRBJ1-1; TRBD1 agrees at 8 bases. CDR1 is SGDLS and CDR2 is YYNGEE in the germline V gene. The V and J ends lost 2 bases and 4 bases, in that order; junction bases with no gene match: 4. This CDR3 has 14 residues. The CDR3 loop reads CASSVTQGATEAFF. DNA of the CDR3: TGTGCCAGCAGCGTCACGCAGGGGGCCACTGAAGCTTTCTTT.

This clonotype was counted a few times. The rearrangement uses TRBV7-2 and TRBJ2-2; a possible D gene is TRBD1 (6 bases). V was trimmed by 1 base and J by 0 bases, leaving 12 bases between them. The CDR3 has 17 residues. Germline CDR1 SGHTA, CDR2 FQGNSA. In nucleotides, the CDR3 is TGTGCCAGCAGCTTAGTCGGGTACAGGGCGAACACCGGGGAGCTGTTTTTT. It is translated as CASSLVGYRANTGELFF.

In this sample, this clonotype turned up once. This chain links TRBV5-1 with TRBJ1-6, with 10 bases that match TRBD1. Germline values: CDR1 SGHRS, CDR2 YFSETQ. CDR3 length: 16 residues. With 5 bases clipped from V and 4 bases from J, the junction kept 6 bases outside the gene matches. The CDR3 DNA reads TGCGCCAGCAGACAGGGACAGGGGTATTATAATTCACCCCTCCACTTT. Translation: CASRQGQGYYNSPLHF. Variable domain in full (rest from reference TRBV5-1 and TRBJ1-6): KAGVTQTPRYLIKTRGQQVTLSCSPISGHRSVSWYQQTPGQGLQFLFEYFSETQRNKGNFPGRFSGRQFSNSRSEMNVSTLELGDSALYLCASRQGQGYYNSPLHFGNGTRLTVT.

The chain employs TRBV6-6 and TRBJ1-1; 7 positions match TRBD1. This CDR3 has 15 residues. Germline CDR1 reads MNHNY; CDR2 reads SVGAGI (reference sequence). V lost 1 base, J lost 6 bases, and 8 bases stayed unmatched. CDR3 in amino acids: CASSYYRGEGAEAFF. CDR3 DNA sequence: TGTGCCAGCAGTTACTACAGGGGAGAAGGGGCTGAAGCTTTCTTT.

This sequence joins TRBV19 and TRBJ1-5, with TRBD1 matching over 7 bases. The CDR3 length is 17 residues. J lost 0 bases, V lost 4 bases, and 9 bases had no gene match. In germline, CDR1 is LNHDA, CDR2 SQIVND (reference sequence). CDR3 protein: CASSRRTGGYSNQPQHF. CDR3 bases: TGTGCCAGTAGTAGACGGACAGGAGGCTATAGCAATCAGCCCCAGCATTTT.

This clonotype was seen many times. The J gene is TRBJ1-1, the V gene TRBV5-5; weak D call: TRBD1 (5 bases). This CDR3 has 13 amino acids. The germline V and J ends were trimmed by 4 bases and 1 base, with 8 bases remaining between them. Germline assignment: CDR1 SGHKS and CDR2 YYEKEE (reference sequence). CDR3: CASSPQANTEAFF. The CDR3 nucleotides read TGTGCCAGCAGCCCACAGGCGAACACTGAAGCTTTCTTT.

In its sample, this clonotype was seen a few times. This chain links TRBV27 with TRBJ1-1; D possibly corresponds to TRBD1 (5 bases). Between the trimmed V and J ends, which lost 0 bases and 11 bases, there was a span of 16 bases. The CDR3 totals 14 residues. Germline V lookup: CDR1 MNHEY, CDR2 SMNVEV (reference sequence). Here the CDR3 reads CASSLSGPRLGAFF. As DNA, the CDR3 is TGTGCCAGCAGTTTATCGGGACCGCGCCTCGGCGCTTTCTTT.

In this sample, this clonotype turned up a few times. V gene TRBV20-1 combines with J gene TRBJ2-1; TRBD2 might be the D (5 bases). Trimming pared 3 bases from V and 6 bases from J, leaving 6 bases between. Germline lookup yields CDR1 DFQATT and CDR2 SNEGSKA (reference sequence). The CDR3 runs to 11 residues. The CDR3 loop reads CSARDSNEQFF. The CDR3 DNA follows: TGCAGTGCTAGGGACTCCAATGAGCAGTTCTTC.

The chain employs TRBV6-4 and TRBJ2-7; maybe TRBD2 (5 bases). The ends were cut back, 4 bases at V and 0 bases at J, with 10 bases in the middle. From germline, CDR1 is MRHNA and CDR2 SNTAGT. The CDR3 has 14 amino acids. CDR3 amino acids: CASSVSASSYEQYF. CDR3 bases: TGTGCCAGCAGTGTTAGCGCTAGCTCCTACGAGCAGTACTTC.

This clonotype has ten or more counts. V gene TRBV5-1 combines with J gene TRBJ2-7; D gene uncertain. The CDR3 sequence is 13 residues long. Germline V gene lookup returns CDR1 SGHRS and CDR2 YFSETQ. Trimming took off 0 bases at V and 4 bases at J, with 8 bases between the two ends. Here the CDR3 DNA reads TGCGCCAGCAGCTTGGAGGTAGGATACGAGCAGTACTTC. Its protein product is CASSLEVGYEQYF. Supplemented by reference TRBV5-1 and TRBJ2-7, the full variable domain reads KAGVTQTPRYLIKTRGQQVTLSCSPISGHRSVSWYQQTPGQGLQFLFEYFSETQRNKGNFPGRFSGRQFSNSRSEMNVSTLELGDSALYLCASSLEVGYEQYFGPGTRLTVT.

There are a few counts of this clonotype. The chain recombines TRBV5-1 with TRBJ2-7, with unresolved D. Trimming shortened V by 3 bases and J by 1 base, and 14 bases separated the two germline ends. The CDR3 is 15 amino acids. Germline CDR1 is SGHRS and CDR2 is YFSETQ. In nucleotides, the CDR3 is TGCGCCAGCAGCTCCCCGGACGGAGATTCCTACGAGCAGTACTTC. This translates into CASSSPDGDSYEQYF.

The chain uses TRBV5-8 and TRBJ1-5; the D is unclear. This CDR3 is built from 13 residues. CDR1 is SGHTS and CDR2 is YDEGEE in the germline V gene. V lost 4 bases, J lost 1 base, and 6 bases lay in between. In DNA, the CDR3 is TGTGCCAGCAGCATCGACAGCAATCAGCCCCAGCATTTT. As protein: CASSIDSNQPQHF.

The chain has TRBV7-9 and TRBJ1-1; weak D call: TRBD1 (5 bases). The V end lost 5 bases, the J end lost 3 bases, and 13 bases lay between the germline ends. This CDR3 is 14 amino acids long. CDR1 is SEHNR and CDR2 is FQNEAQ in the germline V gene (reference sequence). CDR3 sequence: CASSLGTAHTEAFF. The DNA for the CDR3 is TGTGCCAGCAGCCTAGGGACGGCGCACACTGAAGCTTTCTTT.

A remark on this clonotype: A much bigger clone sits one base away, suggesting this may be a read error. The rearrangement uses TRBV20-1 and TRBJ2-5; D is undetermined. Looked up from germline, CDR1 is DFQATT and CDR2 is SNEGSKA (reference sequence). Trimming removed 5 bases at V and 5 bases at J, with 18 bases between. This CDR3 is built from 14 residues. The CDR3 DNA sequence: TGCAGTGCTCCCATTTCCTCTATCTTGGAGACCCAGTACTTC. As protein: CSAPISSILETQYF.

This clonotype occurred a few times. The chain recombines TRBV7-9 with TRBJ1-1; maybe TRBD1 (5 bases). The V and J ends lost 8 bases and 4 bases respectively, with 14 bases between them. Germline lookup yields CDR1 SEHNR and CDR2 FQNEAQ (reference sequence). The CDR3 extends over 13 amino acids. CDR3 sequence (DNA): TGTGCCAGCCGCTCGACAGTTGGCACTGAAGCTTTCTTT. Protein product: CASRSTVGTEAFF.

This clonotype has ten or more counts. One end of the junction varies from germline; a read error may be responsible. This chain uses TRBV4-2 with TRBJ2-3, with 7 bases lining up with TRBD2. The CDR3 length is 15 residues. Germline V gene lookup returns CDR1 LGHNA and CDR2 YNFKEQ. CDR3 sequence reads: CASSQEPSLGEGVHF. The CDR3 DNA reads TGTGCCAGCAGCCAAGAACCATCCTTGGGGGAGGGCGTCCATTTT.